Reported below is one T cell receptor (beta chain). Antigen specificity is unknown. This specimen comes from a study of graft-versus-host responses after intestinal transplantation. Notes on the study in general: The authors found GvH clones in recipient marrow, some appearing first in ileum or blood. Peak levels of circulating GvH clones tracked with early post-transplant HvG declines.

TCRdb's table, derived via immunoSEQ multiplex PCR, lists solely in-frame clones and lacks some. The table shows almost 85,000 clones, with about nine tenths occurring only once. Germline V gene sequence: CDR1 SGHKS, CDR2 YYEKEE (reference sequence). J was trimmed by 3 bases and V by 4 bases; bases with no gene match: 4. The CDR3 consists of 15 residues. Here the sequenced sample was unstimulated CD4+ T cells sorted from spleen or lymph node cells, taken before intestinal transplant. This clonotype was sampled from a human donor who received an intestinal transplant. The genes are TRBV5-5 and TRBJ1-2; 12 nucleotides align to TRBD1. The CDR3 DNA follows: TGTGCCAGCAGCAGGGGGACAGGGGGCGACTATGGCTACACCTTC. Translation gives CASSRGTGGDYGYTF.